The 16 T cell receptor beta chains below were found in one sample sequenced in a study of T cells in Graves' hyperthyroidism and ophthalmopathy. Amplification of TCR beta CDR3 regions used RNA as the template. The HTBI primer set served for first-round RT-PCR of the TCR CDR3. MiXCR was run by TCRdb on the multiplex PCR reads, yielding one entry per CDR3 protein. Among hundreds of thousands of distinct CDR3 sequences, 15% to 20% were seen once, and the ten largest hold about half. Specimen: blood. These receptors all stem from a middle-aged man with Graves' ophthalmopathy.

The chain joins TRBV18 to TRBJ2-2; the D is unclear. The V end lost 0 bases, the J end lost 5 bases, and 13 bases lay between the germline ends. Germline V gene data show CDR1 as KGHSH and CDR2 as LQKENI. This CDR3 comprises 16 residues. The CDR3 nucleotides read TGTGCCAGCTCACCACCAACAGTTAGGTCGACCGGGGAGCTGTTTTTT. It translates to CASSPPTVRSTGELFF.

At least ten counts were recorded for this clonotype. J is TRBJ2-1 and V is TRBV7-2, with 9 bases lining up with TRBD2. Germline CDR1 SGHTA, CDR2 FQGNSA. V lost 4 bases and J lost 8; bases outside the gene matches: 12. The CDR3 is made up of 16 amino acids. The CDR3 is CASSSPAGGGAYEQFF. CDR3 DNA: TGTGCCAGCAGCTCGCCCGCCGGCGGGGGGGCCTATGAGCAGTTCTTC.

There are many counts of this clonotype. The chain combines TRBV14 with TRBJ2-7, with TRBD1 matching over 7 bases. CDR3 length: 15 residues. The germline V gene has CDR1 SGHDN and CDR2 FVKESK. V was clipped by 6 bases and J by 0 bases; unmatched bases: 8. The CDR3 loop reads CASSLRQGSSYEQYF. CDR3 in DNA: TGTGCCAGCAGTCTTCGACAGGGAAGCTCCTACGAGCAGTACTTC.

V usage is TRBV18 and J usage is TRBJ2-7; TRBD2 matches at 8 bases. V lost 6 bases, J lost 1 base, and 8 bases stayed unmatched. Germline lookup yields CDR1 KGHSH and CDR2 LQKENI. The CDR3 length is 15 residues. The CDR3 sequence is CASSPGGDGSYEQYF. Written as DNA, the CDR3 is TGTGCCAGCTCCCCGGGGGGGGATGGTTCCTACGAGCAGTACTTC. Filled out from reference TRBV18 and TRBJ2-7, the complete variable domain reads NAGVMQNPRHLVRRRGQEARLRCSPMKGHSHVYWYRQLPEEGLKFMVYLQKENIIDESGMPKERFSAEFPKEGPSILRIQQVVRGDSAAYFCASSPGGDGSYEQYFGPGTRLTVT.

J is TRBJ1-4 and V is TRBV5-1; 9 bases are shared with TRBD1. The CDR3 totals 15 residues. CDR1 is SGHRS, CDR2 YFSETQ, per germline. With V trimmed by 4 bases and J by 7 bases, 8 bases remained unmatched. The CDR3 coding sequence is TGCGCCAGCAGCGCCGCCGGGACAGGGTCTGAAAAACTGTTTTTT. It translates to CASSAAGTGSEKLFF. Full variable domain (outside the CDR3, taken from reference TRBV5-1 and TRBJ1-4): KAGVTQTPRYLIKTRGQQVTLSCSPISGHRSVSWYQQTPGQGLQFLFEYFSETQRNKGNFPGRFSGRQFSNSRSEMNVSTLELGDSALYLCASSAAGTGSEKLFFGSGTQLSVL.

This rearrangement joins TRBV27 to TRBJ1-1; TRBD1 might be the D (6 bases). V was clipped by 4 bases and J by 4 bases, with 10 bases between them. Germline assignment: CDR1 MNHEY and CDR2 SMNVEV (reference sequence). There are 13 residues in the CDR3. In DNA, the CDR3 is TGTGCCAGCAGTTCCAGGGGCAGCACTGAAGCTTTCTTT. Its protein product is CASSSRGSTEAFF.

This clonotype was recorded a few times. The V and J genes are TRBV28 and TRBJ1-6, with unresolved D. The CDR3 is 14 amino acids. Trimming took off 7 bases at V and 5 bases at J, with 12 bases between the two ends. Germline V gene lookup returns CDR1 MDHEN and CDR2 SYDVKM. The CDR3 DNA sequence: TGTGCCAGCAAGTGGGATCCGGATAATTCACCCCTCCACTTT. Translated, it gives CASKWDPDNSPLHF.

This clonotype was recorded a few times. V usage is TRBV5-1 and J usage is TRBJ2-2, with D possibly TRBD1 on 6 matching bases. The CDR3 sequence is 15 residues long. The V and J ends lost 5 bases and 2 bases respectively, with 13 bases between them. CDR1 is SGHRS and CDR2 is YFSETQ in the germline V gene. DNA of the CDR3: TGCGCCAGCAGATCCGGGACACATAACACCGGGGAGCTGTTTTTT. It yields the protein CASRSGTHNTGELFF.

The J gene is TRBJ1-4, the V gene TRBV18, with D unresolved. The CDR3 totals 15 residues. The V end was cut by 3 bases, the J end by 0 bases, with 8 bases between. The germline V gene encodes CDR1 KGHSH and CDR2 LQKENI. CDR3 DNA: TGTGCCAGCTCACCCGCGACCCCAACTAATGAAAAACTGTTTTTT. Protein: CASSPATPTNEKLFF.

This rearrangement joins TRBV5-6 to TRBJ2-5; D gene unclear. This CDR3 has 13 residues. CDR1 SGHDT and CDR2 YYEEEE come from the germline V gene. V was shortened by 4 bases and J by 5 bases, with 12 bases between the two germline ends. The CDR3 coding sequence is TGTGCCAGCAGCGGACGACTGAGGGAGACCCAGTACTTC. Encoded protein: CASSGRLRETQYF. The complete variable domain, with remaining parts taken from reference TRBV5-6 and TRBJ2-5, reads DAGVTQSPTHLIKTRGQQVTLRCSPKSGHDTVSWYQQALGQGPQFIFQYYEEEERQRGNFPDRFSGHQFPNYSSELNVNALLLGDSALYLCASSGRLRETQYFGPGTRLLVL.

This clonotype was recorded many times. This chain joins TRBV7-2 and TRBJ2-5; D is unclear. CDR3 length: 14 amino acids. The V gene lost 1 base and the J gene lost 3 bases, with 9 bases spanning the gap. Germline values: CDR1 SGHTA, CDR2 FQGNSA. The CDR3 DNA reads as TGTGCCAGCAGCTTAGTAAGGCAGGAAGAGACCCAGTACTTC. This codes for CASSLVRQEETQYF.

This chain connects TRBV6-2 or TRBV6-3 to TRBJ2-2, with a weak D call TRBD2 (6 bases). Germline-derived CDR1 and CDR2 are MNHEY and SVGEGT. There are 15 residues in the CDR3. With 7 bases removed from V and 0 bases from J, the gap between germline ends came to 12 bases. In DNA, the CDR3 is TGTGCCAGCACTAGAGCGGGTACGAACACCGGGGAGCTGTTTTTT. This translates into CASTRAGTNTGELFF.

The rearrangement uses TRBV9 and TRBJ2-3; 8 bases match TRBD2. CDR3 length: 14 residues. V lost 4 bases and J lost 4; bases outside the gene matches: 5. Per germline, CDR1 SGDLS and CDR2 YYNGEE. Here the CDR3 reads CASSSGGGADTQYF. The DNA for the CDR3 is TGTGCCAGCAGCTCCGGGGGGGGCGCAGATACGCAGTATTTT.

This clonotype came up many times. J is TRBJ2-3 and V is TRBV7-9; possible D gene TRBD1, 5 bases. CDR3 length: 19 amino acids. V lost 6 bases to trimming and J lost 0 bases, with 25 bases between them. Germline V gene data show CDR1 as SEHNR and CDR2 as FQNEAQ (reference sequence). The CDR3 DNA is TGTGCCAGCAGAGACCGGAGTTGGGGCTTTGGCGGTAGCACAGATACGCAGTATTTT. Its translation is CASRDRSWGFGGSTDTQYF.

V gene TRBV9 combines with J gene TRBJ2-3, with 16 positions matching TRBD2. The germline V gene encodes CDR1 SGDLS and CDR2 YYNGEE. Trimming removed 4 bases from V and 6 bases from J; junction bases left unmatched: 11. The CDR3 covers 18 residues. CDR3 amino acids: CASSPSSGTSGRADTQYF. The CDR3 region has the DNA TGTGCCAGCAGCCCTTCTTCCGGGACTAGCGGGAGGGCGGATACGCAGTATTTT. The complete variable domain, with remaining parts taken from reference TRBV9 and TRBJ2-3, reads DSGVTQTPKHLITATGQRVTLRCSPRSGDLSVYWYQQSLDQGLQFLIQYYNGEERAKGNILERFSAQQFPDLHSELNLSSLELGDSALYFCASSPSSGTSGRADTQYFGPGTRLTVL.

This clonotype was seen a handful of times. The chain carries TRBV20-1 and TRBJ2-7; no clear D. CDR1 is DFQATT, CDR2 SNEGSKA, per germline (reference sequence). Trimming pared 0 bases from V and 0 bases from J, leaving 9 bases between. The length of the CDR3 is 14 residues. This CDR3 is CSARDLNSSYEQYF. The CDR3 coding sequence is TGCAGTGCTAGAGATCTCAACAGCTCCTACGAGCAGTACTTC.